The 8 T cell receptor beta chains presented below share a single source sample, sequenced in a study of beta chain features in type 1 diabetes. General study results and limits: Moderately but significantly shorter TCRB CDR3s were found in Type 1 diabetes patients in all four CD4+ subsets.

These TCRs are of unknown antigen specificity. Expressed TCRB transcripts were sequenced because the entire RNA isolate underwent reverse transcription. Clones were sequenced by immunoSEQ multiplex PCR, and TCRdb holds only the in-frame ones, with some missing. The table lists some 660,000 clones, around 15% of them singletons. Material for sequencing was naive CD4+ T cells from blood. The source of these receptors is a man in his late teens or twenties with type 1 diabetes.

The chain links TRBV7-2 to TRBJ2-1, with D possibly TRBD2 on 6 matching bases. Trimming took 5 bases from V and 6 from J, leaving 20 bases between them. The CDR3 length is 16 residues. The germline CDR1 and CDR2 sequences are SGHTA and FQGNSA. The chain's CDR3 is CASSPSSSASLNEQFF. The CDR3 DNA follows: TGTGCCAGCAGCCCCAGCTCTAGCGCCAGCCTCAATGAGCAGTTCTTC.

This clone was recorded a few times. This rearrangement joins TRBV9 to TRBJ1-2, with 11 bases fitting TRBD1. This CDR3 has 16 amino acids. The trim removed 3 bases at V and 8 bases at J, leaving 12 bases unmatched. Germline CDR1 and CDR2: SGDLS and YYNGEE. CDR3 loop: CASSGLGQGAIQGYTF. In nucleotides, the CDR3 is TGTGCCAGCAGCGGACTCGGACAGGGGGCAATTCAGGGCTACACCTTC.

This clone came up a few times. J is TRBJ2-3 and V is TRBV30; D is perhaps TRBD1 (5 bases). The CDR3 extends over 13 amino acids. V lost 0 bases and J lost 2, with 6 bases in between. Per germline, CDR1 GTSNPN and CDR2 SVGIG (reference sequence). DNA for the CDR3: TGTGCCTGGAGTGTACAGGACACAGATACGCAGTATTTT. It codes for CAWSVQDTDTQYF.

Only a few counts were recorded for this clone. V is TRBV10-3 and J is TRBJ2-1; 9 nucleotides align to TRBD2. Germline V gene data show CDR1 as ENHRY and CDR2 as SYGVKD. The CDR3 contains 18 residues. The V and J ends lost 7 bases and 2 bases, in that order; junction bases with no gene match: 15. The DNA for the CDR3 is TGTGCCATCAAAGGTAGCGGGGCGGGAGGGGGAACCTACAATGAGCAGTTCTTC. This encodes CAIKGSGAGGGTYNEQFF.

The rearrangement joins TRBV9 to TRBJ1-5; D may be TRBD1 (5 bases). V was trimmed by 0 bases and J by 0 bases, leaving 13 bases between them. The CDR3 is 17 amino acids. Germline-derived CDR1 and CDR2 are SGDLS and YYNGEE. CDR3 in amino acids: CASSVGMTVNSNQPQHF. CDR3 nucleotide sequence: TGTGCCAGCAGCGTAGGTATGACAGTTAATAGCAATCAGCCCCAGCATTTT.

This chain links TRBV20-1 with TRBJ2-7; TRBD2 is a possible D gene (6 bases). The CDR3 length is 11 residues. Germline loops: CDR1 DFQATT, CDR2 SNEGSKA (reference sequence). V lost 4 bases and J 7 bases, leaving 11 bases between the germline ends. As DNA, the CDR3 is TGCAGTGCTACCACCGGAGGGGAGCAGTACTTC. Translation gives CSATTGGEQYF.

This clone was observed a handful of times. The rearrangement links TRBV27 to TRBJ2-3; tentatively, D is TRBD1 (5 bases). Germline V gene lookup returns CDR1 MNHEY and CDR2 SMNVEV (reference sequence). Deletions cut 8 bases from V and 5 bases from J, with 14 bases between. The CDR3 has 13 amino acids. The CDR3 protein is CASRYSREDTQYF. The DNA for the CDR3 is TGTGCCAGCCGTTATTCCAGGGAAGATACGCAGTATTTT.

A remark on this clone: Different DNA sequences within this sample yield the same CDR3. The chain joins TRBV20-1 to TRBJ1-1; a weak D match, TRBD1 (6 bases). The V gene lost 5 bases and the J gene lost 5 bases, with 9 bases spanning the gap. CDR3 length equals 11 residues. Looked up from germline, CDR1 is DFQATT and CDR2 is SNEGSKA (reference sequence). The CDR3 protein is CSALDRTEAFF. CDR3 nucleotides: TGCAGTGCTCTCGACAGGACTGAAGCTTTCTTT.